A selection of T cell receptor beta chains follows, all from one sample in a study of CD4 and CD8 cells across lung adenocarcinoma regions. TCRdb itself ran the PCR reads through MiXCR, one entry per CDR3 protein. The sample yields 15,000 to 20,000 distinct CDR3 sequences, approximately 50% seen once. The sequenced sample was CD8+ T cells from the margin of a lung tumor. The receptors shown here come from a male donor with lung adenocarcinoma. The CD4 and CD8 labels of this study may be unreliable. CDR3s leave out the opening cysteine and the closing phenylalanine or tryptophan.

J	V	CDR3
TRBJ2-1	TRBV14	ASSRQGGINEQF
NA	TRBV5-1	ASSSQDRTRETQY
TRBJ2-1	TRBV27	ASSLSFLQAGGEQF
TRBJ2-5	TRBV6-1	ATPGSSAQETQY
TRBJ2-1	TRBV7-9	ASSLGAGAVDEQF
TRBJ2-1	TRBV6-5	ASSYSRVLQGWLGHKGSYNEQF
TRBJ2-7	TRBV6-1	ASRETWASGTDKQY
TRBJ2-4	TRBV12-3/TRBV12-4	ASSAKEGDLAKNIQY
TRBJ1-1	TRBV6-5	ASRPRGVKGTEAF
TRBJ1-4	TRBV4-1	ASSQDPGINEKLF
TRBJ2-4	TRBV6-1	ARSPWPSATDTQY
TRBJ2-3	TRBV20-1	SARDRRTDTQY
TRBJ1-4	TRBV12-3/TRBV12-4	ASSLVGTEKLF
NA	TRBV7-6	ASSYSGFYEQY
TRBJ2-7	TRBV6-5	ASGPNRGPYEQY
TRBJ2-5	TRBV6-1	ASAGAGGRVGDTQY
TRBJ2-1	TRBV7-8	ASSLASGRDYREQF
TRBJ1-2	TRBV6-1	ASSEALGGGGYT
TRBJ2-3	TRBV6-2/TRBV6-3	ASSYYRLAGALTPSRPDTQY
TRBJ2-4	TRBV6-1	ASSKTQSGTGLLLNIQY
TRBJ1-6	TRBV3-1	ASSSTGKNSPLH
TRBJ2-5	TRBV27	ASTELAGVTGQY
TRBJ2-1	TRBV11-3	ASSLSWDNEQF
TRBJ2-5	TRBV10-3	ATGQGAKNMQY
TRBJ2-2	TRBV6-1	ASSPYTGPLSGELF
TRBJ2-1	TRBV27	ASSFFGRGGSQF
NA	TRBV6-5	ASTYGGGAMDTQY
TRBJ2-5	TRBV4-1	ASSQDPGLLSRKN
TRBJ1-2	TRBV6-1	ASSKTGSYLAGYT
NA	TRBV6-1	ASSDFLAGGTYEQY
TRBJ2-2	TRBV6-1	ASRDWTPTGELF
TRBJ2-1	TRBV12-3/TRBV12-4	ASSLGLQHNEQF
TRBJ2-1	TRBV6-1	ASRTKRGVSYNEQF
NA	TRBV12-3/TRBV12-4	ASSFLRDGEQY
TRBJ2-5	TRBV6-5	ASSNQDQETQY
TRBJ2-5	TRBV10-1	AGSGGGDADTQY
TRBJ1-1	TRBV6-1	ASSRYRGKTEAF
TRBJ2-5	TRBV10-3	AISGAGVETQY
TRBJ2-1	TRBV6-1	ASSRQGGDRSSYNEQF
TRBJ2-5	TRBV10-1	AGSEGGWGTETQY
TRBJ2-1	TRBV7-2	ASNTGLAGYNEQF
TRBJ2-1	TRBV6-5	ASSYDPSGRAAVGNEQF
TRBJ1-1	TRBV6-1	ASSEQGGTEAF
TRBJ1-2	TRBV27	ASSFIGAEYGYT
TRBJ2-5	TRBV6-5	ASSHGGGRETQY
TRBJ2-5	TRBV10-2	ASSESTGGVVETQY
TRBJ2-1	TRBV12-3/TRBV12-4	ASSYDGTSYNEQF